A single sample is the source of the 18 T cell receptor beta chains below, sequenced in a study of cytomegalovirus exposure and HLA in healthy donors. Researchers ran the PCR with 60 Vbeta and 13 Jbeta primers. Sequenced by immunoSEQ multiplex PCR; TCRdb stores in-frame clones only, minus some. The repertoire shows around 100,000 clones; the top ten hold 3.7%. Sequencing was carried out using PBMCs. Source of these receptors: a man younger than 45 in good health and CMV-seronegative.

The V call is TRBV7-7, the J call TRBJ2-2, with a possible D match to TRBD1 (6 bases). Germline CDR1 SSHAT, CDR2 FNYEAQ (reference sequence). The germline V and J ends were trimmed by 5 bases and 2 bases, with 9 bases remaining between them. This CDR3 is built from 14 residues. The CDR3 nucleotides are TGTGCCAGCAGCGGACAGATTAACACCGGGGAGCTGTTTTTT. It yields the protein CASSGQINTGELFF.

The chain combines TRBV6-4 with TRBJ2-3; 7 bases line up with TRBD2. Germline CDR1 is MRHNA and CDR2 is SNTAGT. This CDR3 spans 15 amino acids. After removal of 3 bases from V and 3 bases from J, the junction contained 6 bases not matched to a gene. The CDR3 loop is CASSELRGSTDTQYF. The CDR3 nucleotides are TGTGCCAGCAGTGAATTGCGGGGGTCAACAGATACGCAGTATTTT.

CDR3 sequence reads: CASSPGTGLETQYF. The CDR3 nucleotides read TGTGCCAGCAGCCCTGGGACAGGGCTGGAGACCCAGTACTTC. This rearrangement joins TRBV6-6 to TRBJ2-5; TRBD1 agrees at 9 bases. CDR1 is MNHNY and CDR2 is SVGAGI in the germline V gene (reference sequence). The CDR3 totals 14 residues. After removal of 6 bases from V and 5 bases from J, the junction contained 7 bases not matched to a gene.

V and J are TRBV19 and TRBJ2-3, with 7 bases matching TRBD1. J lost 0 bases, V lost 7 bases, and 10 bases had no gene match. CDR3 size: 16 residues. CDR1 is LNHDA, CDR2 SQIVND, per germline (reference sequence). This chain's CDR3 is CASTKGPGQSTDTQYF. The CDR3 coding sequence is TGTGCCAGTACAAAGGGGCCGGGACAGAGCACAGATACGCAGTATTTT.

The chain couples TRBV11-2 to TRBJ2-5; no reliable D call. The length of the CDR3 is 17 residues. In germline, CDR1 is SGHAT, CDR2 FQNNGV. The V and J ends lost 3 bases and 5 bases respectively, with 22 bases between them. The CDR3 DNA reads as TGTGCCAGCAGCTTTAACGGCCATAAGGAGATTAGGGAGACCCAGTACTTC. Its translation is CASSFNGHKEIRETQYF. Looking up the rest from reference TRBV11-2 and TRBJ2-5 gives the full variable domain: EAGVAQSPRYKIIEKRQSVAFWCNPISGHATLYWYQQILGQGPKLLIQFQNNGVVDDSQLPKDRFSAERLKGVDSTLKIQPAKLEDSAVYLCASSFNGHKEIRETQYFGPGTRLLVL.

V is TRBV6-6 and J is TRBJ1-5; possibly TRBD1 for D (6 bases). Trimming pared 6 bases from V and 5 bases from J, leaving 17 bases between. This CDR3 has 15 amino acids. Germline-derived CDR1 and CDR2 are MNHNY and SVGAGI (reference sequence). CDR3 loop: CASSPRGGRDQPQHF. The CDR3 DNA sequence: TGTGCCAGCAGCCCAAGGGGGGGGCGAGATCAGCCCCAGCATTTT.

The J gene is TRBJ1-2, the V gene TRBV4-1; no clear D. CDR3 size: 15 residues. V lost 1 base, J lost 2 bases, and 11 bases lay in between. Germline values: CDR1 MGHRA, CDR2 YSYEKL. The CDR3 coding sequence is TGCGCCAGCAGCCAAGCCTGGGAGCGAAACTATGGCTACACCTTC. This encodes CASSQAWERNYGYTF.

This chain links TRBV19 with TRBJ2-4; a weak D match, TRBD2 (6 bases). The CDR3 contains 16 residues. The V end was cut by 2 bases, the J end by 0 bases, with 11 bases between. Germline V CDR1 and CDR2: LNHDA, SQIVND (reference sequence). The CDR3 DNA follows: TGTGCCAGTAGTATAAGCGGAGGGTTAGCCAAAAACATTCAGTACTTC. Translated: CASSISGGLAKNIQYF.

The rearrangement joins TRBV18 to TRBJ1-5, with D uncertain. V was shortened by 1 base and J by 4 bases, with 11 bases between the two germline ends. Germline V gene lookup returns CDR1 KGHSH and CDR2 LQKENI. The CDR3 spans 15 residues. The CDR3 DNA is TGTGCCAGCTCACCACGAGGACTGAAAAATCAGCCCCAGCATTTT. This translates into CASSPRGLKNQPQHF.

V gene TRBV4-1 combines with J gene TRBJ1-5; tentatively, D is TRBD1 (6 bases). Germline values: CDR1 MGHRA, CDR2 YSYEKL. V was clipped by 0 bases and J by 3 bases, with 15 bases between them. There are 17 residues in the CDR3. The CDR3 region is CASSQEGGQGFNQPQHF. The DNA for the CDR3 is TGCGCCAGCAGCCAAGAGGGGGGGCAGGGGTTCAATCAGCCCCAGCATTTT.

V and J are TRBV7-7 and TRBJ2-2, with TRBD1 matching 9 bases. CDR1 is SSHAT, CDR2 FNYEAQ, per germline (reference sequence). The CDR3 runs to 17 residues. The ends lost 0 bases at V and 2 bases at J; junction bases unmatched: 4. This CDR3 is CASSLATGGDNTGELFF. CDR3 bases: TGTGCCAGCAGCTTAGCCACAGGGGGCGATAACACCGGGGAGCTGTTTTTT.

This rearrangement joins TRBV14 to TRBJ1-6, with D unresolved. Per germline, CDR1 SGHDN and CDR2 FVKESK. This CDR3 region has 13 residues. V lost 2 bases and J 4 bases, leaving 3 bases between the germline ends. CDR3 region: CASSQQYNSPLHF. The CDR3 coding sequence is TGTGCCAGCAGCCAACAGTATAATTCACCCCTCCACTTT.

The rearrangement joins TRBV28 to TRBJ1-4, with a weak D call TRBD1 (5 bases). Trimming took 10 bases from V and 7 from J, leaving 19 bases between them. This CDR3 has 14 amino acids. Germline V lookup: CDR1 MDHEN, CDR2 SYDVKM. CDR3 region: CATGGGTRIEKLFF. CDR3 sequence (DNA): TGTGCCACGGGCGGGGGTACGCGAATTGAAAAACTGTTTTTT.

V gene TRBV27 combines with J gene TRBJ1-1, with unresolved D. The V gene lost 6 bases and the J gene lost 1 base, with 9 bases spanning the gap. The germline V gene has CDR1 MNHEY and CDR2 SMNVEV (reference sequence). The CDR3 spans 13 residues. CDR3 region: CASSRYRNTEAFF. The CDR3, as DNA: TGTGCCAGCAGCCGCTACAGGAACACTGAAGCTTTCTTT.

The rearrangement links TRBV5-4 to TRBJ1-2; possibly TRBD1 for D (6 bases). Trimming removed 2 bases from V and 0 bases from J, with 11 bases in between. CDR1 and CDR2 from the germline V gene are SGHNT and YYREEE (reference sequence). There are 15 residues in the CDR3. The CDR3, as DNA: TGTGCCAGCAGCTTCGGACAGATCACTAACTATGGCTACACCTTC. As protein: CASSFGQITNYGYTF. Looking up the rest from reference TRBV5-4 and TRBJ1-2 gives the full variable domain: ETGVTQSPTHLIKTRGQQVTLRCSSQSGHNTVSWYQQALGQGPQFIFQYYREEENGRGNFPPRFSGLQFPNYSSELNVNALELDDSALYLCASSFGQITNYGYTFGSGTRLTVV.

The chain joins TRBV5-5 to TRBJ2-5; perhaps TRBD2 as D (5 bases). Trimming removed 4 bases from V and 5 bases from J, with 15 bases in between. Germline CDR1 SGHKS, CDR2 YYEKEE (reference sequence). CDR3 size: 14 residues. The CDR3 here is CASSPTAGVETQYF. CDR3 bases: TGTGCCAGCAGCCCGACTGCGGGTGTGGAGACCCAGTACTTC. Variable domain in full (rest from reference TRBV5-5 and TRBJ2-5): DAGVTQSPTHLIKTRGQQVTLRCSPISGHKSVSWYQQVLGQGPQFIFQYYEKEERGRGNFPDRFSARQFPNYSSELNVNALLLGDSALYLCASSPTAGVETQYFGPGTRLLVL.

The V and J genes are TRBV9 and TRBJ1-1; D is ambiguous. This CDR3 region has 15 residues. V was cut by 0 bases and J by 1 base, with 10 bases left in between. Germline loops: CDR1 SGDLS, CDR2 YYNGEE. DNA of the CDR3: TGTGCCAGCAGCGTAGGGGCAGGATCGAACACTGAAGCTTTCTTT. Amino acids: CASSVGAGSNTEAFF.

This rearrangement joins TRBV4-2 to TRBJ1-1; 10 bases map to TRBD1. CDR3 size: 15 residues. The V gene's germline CDR1 is LGHNA and CDR2 YNFKEQ. The V segment lost 4 bases and the J segment 6 bases; nucleotides outside the gene matches: 8. The CDR3 reads CASSPSGQGIPEAFF. CDR3 in DNA: TGTGCCAGCAGCCCTTCGGGACAGGGGATCCCTGAAGCTTTCTTT.